Sequencing of this T cell receptor beta chain was carried out in a study of blood T cell repertoires in COVID-19. Background on the study: Whether acute or convalescent, the COVID-19 samples came from the United States, Italy and Spain. T cells, B-cell-depleted T cells, or PBMCs supplied cDNA or gDNA.

Profiling relied on immunoSEQ multiplex PCR, and the TCRdb table lists in-frame clones only, not all of them. The table lists 150,000 to 200,000 clones, about 85% of them singletons. V shed 3 bases and J 3 bases; nucleotides not matched to a gene: 2. This CDR3 comprises 14 residues. Germline CDR1 is SNHLY and CDR2 is FYNNEI. V and J are TRBV2 and TRBJ2-7; TRBD1 aligns across 10 bases. This TCR came from a human donor with acute or convalescent COVID-19. The donor label of this sample is uncertain. Sequenced sample: peripheral blood. The CDR3 DNA reads TGTGCCAGCAGTGAGGGGACAGGGGACTACGAGCAGTACTTC. Its translation is CASSEGTGDYEQYF.